One and the same sample provided the 32 T cell receptor beta chains below, sequenced in a study of human T cells and chemical hapten exposure. A single record per CDR3 protein comes from TCRdb applying MiXCR to the 5' RACE reads. The sample carries about 81,000 distinct CDR3 sequences, about 8% recorded once. The total RNA was obtained from whole blood that was not fractionated. All receptors come from a male donor in good health.

This clonotype was recorded a few times. V is TRBV5-1 and J is TRBJ1-1; D ambiguous. Germline-derived CDR1 and CDR2 are SGHRS and YFSETQ. The V and J ends lost 0 bases and 3 bases respectively, with 6 bases between them. The CDR3 spans 13 residues. CDR3 amino acids: CASSLGPDTEAFF. CDR3 DNA sequence: TGCGCCAGCAGCTTGGGGCCCGACACTGAAGCTTTCTTT.

This clonotype was observed at least ten times. The genes are TRBV12-3 or TRBV12-4 and TRBJ1-1; TRBD1 matches 7 bases. Unmatched junction bases numbered 8, after V lost 5 bases and J lost 8 bases. The length of the CDR3 is 13 residues. The CDR3 protein is CASSPGTEREAFF. DNA for the CDR3: TGTGCCAGCAGTCCCGGGACAGAGAGAGAAGCTTTCTTT.

V gene TRBV5-1 combines with J gene TRBJ1-1; D gene unclear. Germline V gives CDR1 SGHRS, CDR2 YFSETQ. Trimming cost V 2 bases and J 2 bases, with 10 bases left between them. There are 14 residues in the CDR3. The CDR3 DNA reads TGCGCCAGCAGCTTTAGAACCTTAAACACTGAAGCTTTCTTT. Its translation: CASSFRTLNTEAFF.

This clonotype came up many times. CDR3 in DNA: TGTGCCAGCAGCCAAGTGGCCAAAAACAGGGAAGAGGGCTATGGCTACACCTTC. This codes for CASSQVAKNREEGYGYTF. This chain uses TRBV14 with TRBJ1-2; the D gene is possibly TRBD1 (6 bases). The V gene's germline CDR1 is SGHDN and CDR2 FVKESK. This CDR3 has 18 residues. V lost 1 base and J lost 4, with 22 bases in between.

As concerns this clonotype: This sequence may be a read error, since a much larger clone differs from it by one base. The V call is TRBV9, the J call TRBJ1-5; TRBD1 might be the D (5 bases). CDR1 is SGDLS, CDR2 YYNGEE, per germline. The CDR3 covers 13 residues. The CDR3 DNA is TGTGCCAGCAGTCGTGGGGGGTTTCAGCCCCAGAATTTT. Translated: CASSRGGFQPQNF.

The table lists this clonotype with a few counts. V gene TRBV27 combines with J gene TRBJ2-1; TRBD2 agrees at 9 bases. The CDR3 extends over 15 amino acids. Looked up from germline, CDR1 is MNHEY and CDR2 is SMNVEV (reference sequence). The V and J ends lost 6 bases and 5 bases, in that order; junction bases with no gene match: 8. The CDR3 protein is CASRRREGPHNEQFF. The DNA for the CDR3 is TGTGCCAGCAGAAGGCGGGAGGGCCCCCACAATGAGCAGTTCTTC.

The sample holds a few counts of this clonotype. The rearrangement joins TRBV6-2 or TRBV6-3 to TRBJ2-6; tentative D call: TRBD1 (5 bases). Trimming took off 0 bases at V and 0 bases at J, with 18 bases between the two ends. Germline V gene lookup returns CDR1 MNHEY and CDR2 SVGEGT. The CDR3 spans 20 residues. The CDR3 DNA sequence: TGTGCCAGCAGTTACTCGATAGGGGAAAAAGGAGACTCTGGGGCCAACGTCCTGACTTTC. The encoded protein is CASSYSIGEKGDSGANVLTF.

This clonotype was observed a handful of times. The rearrangement links TRBV6-1 to TRBJ1-2, with D possibly being TRBD1 (5 bases). The CDR3 has 14 residues. CDR1 and CDR2 (germline): MNHNS, SASEGT. Trimming pared 0 bases from V and 4 bases from J, leaving 9 bases between. CDR3 DNA: TGTGCCAGCAGTGAAGCCGGGACTGTCTATGGCTACACCTTC. This translates into CASSEAGTVYGYTF.

This clonotype was found many times. The V gene is TRBV6-1, the J gene TRBJ2-3; TRBD2 matches at 15 bases. Trimming at V came to 1 base and at J to 7 bases, leaving 6 bases not matched to a gene. Looked up from germline, CDR1 is MNHNS and CDR2 is SASEGT. The CDR3 spans 17 residues. As DNA, the CDR3 is TGTGCCAGCAGTGAAGGAGGCGGGACTAGCGGGAGGCATACGCAGTATTTT. This codes for CASSEGGGTSGRHTQYF.

V usage is TRBV2 and J usage is TRBJ1-1; D unclear. CDR3 length: 11 residues. Trimming stripped 0 bases from V and 12 bases from J, with 8 bases between. Germline loops: CDR1 SNHLY, CDR2 FYNNEI. The CDR3: CASSEAPMSFF. The DNA for the CDR3 is TGTGCCAGCAGTGAAGCCCCCATGTCTTTCTTT.

This clonotype was counted at least ten times. The V gene is TRBV20-1, the J gene TRBJ2-7, with D possibly TRBD2 on 6 matching bases. Trimming shortened V by 8 bases and J by 3 bases, and 17 bases separated the two germline ends. This CDR3 comprises 13 residues. Germline CDR1 DFQATT, CDR2 SNEGSKA (reference sequence). This CDR3 reads CSSPSGVSYEQYF. The CDR3 DNA follows: TGCAGTTCCCCCTCGGGGGTTAGCTACGAGCAGTACTTC.

V gene TRBV4-3 combines with J gene TRBJ1-6; D uncertain. CDR1 is LGHNA, CDR2 YSLEER, per germline. The germline V and J ends were trimmed by 2 bases and 0 bases, with 8 bases remaining between them. The CDR3 extends over 16 amino acids. The CDR3 coding sequence is TGCGCCAGCAGCCAAAGGGAGAGCTCCTATAATTCACCCCTCCACTTT. This codes for CASSQRESSYNSPLHF.

This clonotype came up many times. The chain has TRBV27 and TRBJ2-2, with 8 bases identical to TRBD2. There are 15 residues in the CDR3. Germline-derived CDR1 and CDR2 are MNHEY and SMNVEV (reference sequence). With V trimmed by 7 bases and J by 5 bases, 9 bases remained unmatched. The CDR3 region has the DNA TGTGCCAGCACCCCAGAGGCGGGAGGTACCGGGGAGCTGTTTTTT. Residues: CASTPEAGGTGELFF.

This clonotype was seen more than once but under ten times. This sequence joins TRBV6-2 or TRBV6-3 and TRBJ2-3; D unresolved. This CDR3 region has 14 residues. The V end lost 1 base, the J end lost 0 bases, and 5 bases lay between the germline ends. Germline V CDR1 and CDR2: MNHEY, SVGEGT. CDR3 bases: TGTGCCAGCAGTTACTGGAGCAGCACAGATACGCAGTATTTT. This sequence encodes CASSYWSSTDTQYF.

The V gene is TRBV28, the J gene TRBJ1-6; 9 nucleotides align to TRBD1. V trimming: 5 bases; J trimming: 2 bases; junction bases outside the gene matches: 4. The CDR3 has 16 residues. CDR1 is MDHEN and CDR2 is SYDVKM in the germline V gene. CDR3 loop: CASSTRDRAYNSPLHF. The DNA of the CDR3 is TGTGCCAGCAGTACCCGGGACAGGGCCTATAATTCACCCCTCCACTTT.

Comment on this clonotype: This may arise from a read error, as a much more abundant clone is one base away. The chain is built from TRBV3-1 and TRBJ2-1, with D possibly called TRBD1 or TRBD2 (5 bases each). The germline gives CDR1 LGHDT, CDR2 YNNKEL (reference sequence). Trimming left V 8 bases short and J 6 bases short, with 14 bases between. The CDR3 has 13 amino acids. Here the CDR3 reads CASGPWDRNEQFF. The CDR3 DNA reads as TGTGCCAGCGGCCCCTGGGACCGCAATGAGCAGTTCTTC.

J is TRBJ2-6 and V is TRBV11-2; 7 bases line up with TRBD1. Germline assignment: CDR1 SGHAT and CDR2 FQNNGV. V lost 5 bases and J lost 0; bases outside the gene matches: 10. CDR3 length: 18 residues. CDR3 amino acids: CASSTYRGPSSGANVLTF. CDR3 DNA: TGTGCCAGCAGCACTTACAGGGGCCCAAGCTCTGGGGCCAACGTCCTGACTTTC.

The J gene is TRBJ2-1, the V gene TRBV5-1; 8 bases fit TRBD2. CDR1 is SGHRS, CDR2 YFSETQ, per germline. The CDR3 runs 15 residues. V lost 1 base to trimming and J lost 5 bases; unmatched junction nucleotides: 5. DNA for the CDR3: TGCGCCAGCAGCTTGCGACGGGGGGGGAACAATGAGCAGTTCTTC. It yields the protein CASSLRRGGNNEQFF.

This clonotype was detected ten times or more. The V gene is TRBV20-1, the J gene TRBJ2-7; 14 bases map to TRBD2. Germline values: CDR1 DFQATT, CDR2 SNEGSKA (reference sequence). Trimming at V came to 3 bases and at J to 3 bases, leaving 13 bases not matched to a gene. This CDR3 contains 18 residues. Here the CDR3 DNA reads TGCAGTGCTAGCCTAGGACTAGCGGGAGGCCTGACCGGCTACGAGCAGTACTTC. Its protein is CSASLGLAGGLTGYEQYF.

In its sample, this clonotype was seen many times. The rearrangement joins TRBV12-3 or TRBV12-4 to TRBJ2-7; 7 bases map to TRBD1. The junction had 5 bases not matched to a gene; V was cut back by 9 bases and J by 3 bases. The length of the CDR3 is 12 residues. The CDR3 DNA follows: TGTGCCAGTAGCAACAGGGGCTACGAGCAGTACTTC. The encoded protein is CASSNRGYEQYF.

V usage is TRBV13 and J usage is TRBJ2-5; D not resolved. Germline V CDR1 and CDR2: PRHDT, FYEKMQ (reference sequence). Trimming shortened V by 5 bases and J by 2 bases, and 12 bases separated the two germline ends. The CDR3 consists of 14 residues. CDR3 protein: CASSADGRQETQYF. The DNA of the CDR3 is TGTGCCAGCAGCGCGGACGGGCGACAAGAGACCCAGTACTTC.

In this sample, this clonotype turned up a few times. This CDR3 is CASSANLGEQYF. In nucleotides, the CDR3 is TGTGCCAGCAGCGCTAACCTAGGGGAGCAGTACTTC. The chain links TRBV12-3 or TRBV12-4 to TRBJ2-7, with D unclear. Trimming removed 6 bases at V and 7 bases at J, with 13 bases between. The CDR3 contains 12 residues.

This clonotype appeared a few times. The V gene is TRBV27, the J gene TRBJ2-7; tentative D call: TRBD1 (5 bases). The CDR3 has 16 amino acids. The germline CDR1 and CDR2 sequences are MNHEY and SMNVEV (reference sequence). Trimming removed 4 bases from V and 0 bases from J, with 16 bases in between. CDR3 DNA sequence: TGTGCCAGCAGTTCCCCGATACAGGCGAGCTCCTACGAGCAGTACTTC. It codes for CASSSPIQASSYEQYF.

This chain links TRBV3-1 with TRBJ1-2; perhaps TRBD1 as D (5 bases). The germline gives CDR1 LGHDT, CDR2 YNNKEL (reference sequence). Trimming removed 0 bases from V and 5 bases from J, with 10 bases in between. The CDR3 runs 14 residues. The CDR3: CASSQELQGYGYTF. The DNA of the CDR3 is TGTGCCAGCAGCCAAGAGTTGCAGGGTTATGGCTACACCTTC.

This clonotype was found a few times. The chain joins TRBV9 to TRBJ1-5, with 8 bases that match TRBD1. This CDR3 is 17 amino acids long. Trimming removed 2 bases from V and 7 bases from J; junction bases left unmatched: 14. The V gene's germline CDR1 is SGDLS and CDR2 YYNGEE. CDR3: CASSVGQGAFFGQPQHF. CDR3 bases: TGTGCCAGCAGCGTTGGGCAGGGGGCCTTCTTCGGGCAGCCCCAGCATTTT.

This sequence joins TRBV24-1 and TRBJ2-3, with D hard to call. The CDR3 spans 14 residues. Trimming shortened V by 2 bases and J by 3 bases, and 8 bases separated the two germline ends. Germline CDR1 and CDR2: KGHDR and SFDVKD. This chain's CDR3 is CATSDSRSTDTQYF. The CDR3 nucleotides are TGTGCCACCAGTGATTCCCGATCTACAGATACGCAGTATTTT.

In its sample, this clonotype was seen many times. J is TRBJ2-3 and V is TRBV20-1; D call uncertain. CDR1 is DFQATT, CDR2 SNEGSKA, per germline (reference sequence). Trimming removed 4 bases from V and 0 bases from J, with 14 bases in between. The CDR3 spans 15 residues. The CDR3 DNA reads as TGCAGTGCTACGTCACGGAGAGCTAGCACAGATACGCAGTATTTT. It codes for CSATSRRASTDTQYF.

The chain carries TRBV18 and TRBJ2-7, with D tentatively TRBD2 (6 bases). Germline-derived CDR1 and CDR2 are KGHSH and LQKENI. The CDR3 is 13 amino acids. The ends were cut back, 3 bases at V and 4 bases at J, with 10 bases in the middle. Here the CDR3 DNA reads TGTGCCAGCTCACCCCGGAGGGCTTACGAGCAGTACTTC. It specifies CASSPRRAYEQYF.

The sample holds many counts of this clonotype. The chain joins TRBV25-1 to TRBJ2-1; D ambiguous. This CDR3 is built from 18 residues. Germline V lookup: CDR1 MGHDK, CDR2 SYGVNS. V dropped 5 bases and J dropped 3 bases, with 23 bases sitting between them. CDR3 nucleotide sequence: TGTGCCAGCAGTCCGTCCCCGGGTCAGCAGAGCCACTACAATGAGCAGTTCTTC. This gives the protein CASSPSPGQQSHYNEQFF.

The rearrangement uses TRBV5-1 and TRBJ1-1; D possibly corresponds to TRBD1 (6 bases). V was clipped by 1 base and J by 4 bases, with 11 bases between them. This CDR3 is 14 amino acids long. Germline CDR1 and CDR2: SGHRS and YFSETQ. CDR3 protein: CASSLMEGGTEAFF. The CDR3 nucleotides read TGCGCCAGCAGCTTGATGGAGGGGGGCACTGAAGCTTTCTTT.

This clonotype was detected many times. V is TRBV5-1 and J is TRBJ2-1; the match to TRBD2 covers 9 bases. This CDR3 comprises 15 residues. Germline CDR1 reads SGHRS; CDR2 reads YFSETQ. Trimming removed 0 bases from V and 6 bases from J; junction bases left unmatched: 4. Here the CDR3 DNA reads TGCGCCAGCAGCTTGGAGCGGGGGGCGGGCAATGAGCAGTTCTTC. It specifies CASSLERGAGNEQFF.

This clonotype has more than one count but fewer than ten. The chain links TRBV20-1 to TRBJ2-7, with 8 bases fitting TRBD1. The V gene's germline CDR1 is DFQATT and CDR2 SNEGSKA (reference sequence). CDR3 length equals 16 residues. V was pared by 6 bases and J by 3 bases, with 16 bases of the junction left unmatched. The CDR3 DNA sequence: TGCAGTGCAGAAGCCGGGACAGGAGAGAGAATCTACGAGCAGTACTTC. It is translated as CSAEAGTGERIYEQYF.